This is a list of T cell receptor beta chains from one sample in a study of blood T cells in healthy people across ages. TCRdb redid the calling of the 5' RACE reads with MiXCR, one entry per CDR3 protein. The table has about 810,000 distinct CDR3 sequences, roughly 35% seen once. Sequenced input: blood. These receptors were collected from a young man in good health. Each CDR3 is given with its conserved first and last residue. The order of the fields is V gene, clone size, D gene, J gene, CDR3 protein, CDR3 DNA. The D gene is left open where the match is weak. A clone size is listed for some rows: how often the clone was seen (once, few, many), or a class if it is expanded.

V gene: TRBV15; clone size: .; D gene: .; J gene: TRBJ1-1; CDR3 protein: CATKVDRNTEAFF; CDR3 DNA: TGTGCCACCAAAGTGGACAGGAACACTGAAGCTTTCTTT
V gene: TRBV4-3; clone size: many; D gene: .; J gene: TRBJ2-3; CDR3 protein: CASSQDRSAFTQYF; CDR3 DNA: TGCGCCAGCAGCCAAGATCGTTCCGCTTTTACGCAGTATTTT
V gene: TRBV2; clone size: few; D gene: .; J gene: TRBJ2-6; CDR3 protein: CASSEEYTGANVLTF; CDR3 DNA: TGTGCCAGCAGTGAGGAGTATACTGGGGCCAACGTCCTGACTTTC
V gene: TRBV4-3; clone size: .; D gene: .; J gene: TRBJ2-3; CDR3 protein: CASSQEGPSPDTQYF; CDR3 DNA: TGCGCCAGCAGCCAAGAGGGGCCCAGTCCGGATACGCAGTATTTT
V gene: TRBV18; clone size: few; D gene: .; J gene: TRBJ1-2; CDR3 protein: CASSPPTGYYGYTF; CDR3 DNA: TGTGCCAGCTCACCACCGACGGGGTACTATGGCTACACCTTC
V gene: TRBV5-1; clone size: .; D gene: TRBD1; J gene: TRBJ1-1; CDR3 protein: CASSPDRAWGQAFF; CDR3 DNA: TGCGCCAGCAGCCCGGACAGGGCGTGGGGGCAGGCTTTCTTT
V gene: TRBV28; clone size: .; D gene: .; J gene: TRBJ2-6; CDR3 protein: CASSLTDGANVLTF; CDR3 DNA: TGTGCCAGCAGTTTAACTGATGGGGCCAACGTCCTGACTTTC
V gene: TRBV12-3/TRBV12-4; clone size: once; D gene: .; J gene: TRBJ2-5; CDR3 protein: CASSSRTDRNSQETQYF; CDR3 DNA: TGTGCCAGCAGCTCCCGGACAGATCGGAATAGCCAAGAGACCCAGTACTTC
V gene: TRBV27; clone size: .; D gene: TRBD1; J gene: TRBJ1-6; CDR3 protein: CASGRDSRNYNSPLHF; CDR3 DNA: TGTGCCAGCGGGAGGGACAGCCGTAACTATAATTCACCCCTCCACTTT
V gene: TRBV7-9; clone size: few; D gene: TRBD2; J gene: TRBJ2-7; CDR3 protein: CASSLLAETYEQYF; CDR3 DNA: TGTGCCAGCAGCTTACTAGCGGAGACCTACGAGCAGTACTTC
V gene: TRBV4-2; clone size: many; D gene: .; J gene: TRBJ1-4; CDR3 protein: CASSQEVGDRGGKLFF; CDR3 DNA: TGTGCCAGCAGCCAAGAGGTAGGGGATCGGGGCGGAAAACTGTTTTTT
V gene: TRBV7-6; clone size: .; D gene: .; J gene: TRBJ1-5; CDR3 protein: CASSLGELQPQHF; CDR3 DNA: TGTGCCAGCAGCTTAGGTGAACTCCAGCCCCAGCATTTT
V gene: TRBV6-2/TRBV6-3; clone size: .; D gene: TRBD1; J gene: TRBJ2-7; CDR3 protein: CASSRGPGEQYF; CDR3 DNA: TGTGCCAGCAGTAGGGGGCCTGGCGAGCAGTACTTC
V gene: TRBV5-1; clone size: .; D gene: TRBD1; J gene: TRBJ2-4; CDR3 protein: CASSLERTGGNIQYF; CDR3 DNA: TGCGCCAGCAGCTTGGAGAGGACAGGGGGCAACATTCAGTACTTC
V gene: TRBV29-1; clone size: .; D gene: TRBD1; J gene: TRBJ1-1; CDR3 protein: CSVVGTVSTEAFF; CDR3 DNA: TGCAGCGTTGTAGGGACAGTGAGCACTGAAGCTTTCTTT
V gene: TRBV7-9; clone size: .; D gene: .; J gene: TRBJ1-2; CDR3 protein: CASSLSARVNYGYTF; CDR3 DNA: TGTGCCAGCAGCTTAAGTGCCCGGGTTAACTATGGCTACACCTTC
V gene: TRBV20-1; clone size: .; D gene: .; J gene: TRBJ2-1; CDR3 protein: CSARDGGSLDEQFF; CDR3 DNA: TGCAGTGCTAGAGATGGAGGTTCCCTGGATGAGCAGTTCTTC
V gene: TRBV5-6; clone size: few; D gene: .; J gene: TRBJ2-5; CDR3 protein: CAASGRGRGDFKETQYF; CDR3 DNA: TGTGCCGCGAGTGGTCGAGGGAGAGGGGACTTCAAAGAGACCCAGTACTTC
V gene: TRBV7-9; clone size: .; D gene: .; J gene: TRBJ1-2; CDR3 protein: CASSSDGPTYGYTF; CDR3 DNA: TGTGCCAGCAGCTCCGATGGGCCCACCTATGGCTACACCTTC
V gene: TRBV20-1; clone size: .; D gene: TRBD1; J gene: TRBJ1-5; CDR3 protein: CSARTGGALSNQPQHF; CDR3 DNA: TGCAGTGCTAGGACAGGGGGCGCTTTATCCAATCAGCCCCAGCATTTT
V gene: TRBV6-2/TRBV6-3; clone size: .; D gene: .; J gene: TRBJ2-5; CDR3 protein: CASSERRQETQYF; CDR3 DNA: TGTGCCAGCAGCGAGAGAAGACAAGAGACCCAGTACTTC
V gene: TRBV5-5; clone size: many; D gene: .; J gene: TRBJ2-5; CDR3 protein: CASSRREGETQYF; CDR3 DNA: TGTGCCAGCAGCCGCAGGGAAGGCGAGACCCAGTACTTC
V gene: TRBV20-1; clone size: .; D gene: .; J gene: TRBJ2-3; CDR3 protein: CSASKTWDSTDTQYF; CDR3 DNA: TGCAGTGCTAGTAAGACATGGGATAGCACAGATACGCAGTATTTT
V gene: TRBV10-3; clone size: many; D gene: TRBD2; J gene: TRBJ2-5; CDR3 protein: CATESSGGGYQETQYF; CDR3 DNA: TGTGCCACCGAAAGTAGCGGGGGAGGGTACCAAGAGACCCAGTACTTC
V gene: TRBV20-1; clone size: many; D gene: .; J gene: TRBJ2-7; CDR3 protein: CSASGNPGFVYEQYF; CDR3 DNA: TGCAGTGCTAGCGGTAACCCGGGATTTGTCTACGAGCAGTACTTC
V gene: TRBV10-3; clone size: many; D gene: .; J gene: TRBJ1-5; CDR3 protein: CAISDRSSNQPQHF; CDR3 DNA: TGTGCCATCAGTGACAGGTCGTCGAATCAGCCCCAGCATTTT
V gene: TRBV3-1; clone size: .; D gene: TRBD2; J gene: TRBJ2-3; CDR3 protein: CASSQGLAGGPNTDTQYF; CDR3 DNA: TGTGCCAGCAGCCAAGGACTAGCGGGGGGCCCGAACACAGATACGCAGTATTTT
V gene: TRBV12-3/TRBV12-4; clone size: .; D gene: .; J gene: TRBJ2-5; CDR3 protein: CASSWKDWPPETQYF; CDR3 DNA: TGTGCCAGCAGTTGGAAGGACTGGCCCCCCGAGACCCAGTACTTC
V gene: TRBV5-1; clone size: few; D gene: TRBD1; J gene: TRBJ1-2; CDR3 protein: CASSFFRTGSGYTF; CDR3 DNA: TGCGCCAGCAGCTTTTTTCGGACAGGGAGTGGCTACACCTTC
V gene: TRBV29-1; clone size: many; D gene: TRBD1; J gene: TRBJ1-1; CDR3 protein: CSGTDRGNTEAFF; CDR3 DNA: TGCAGCGGTACCGACAGGGGGAACACTGAAGCTTTCTTT
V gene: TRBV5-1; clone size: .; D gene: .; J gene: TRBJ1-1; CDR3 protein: CASSPEGVGNTEAFF; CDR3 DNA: TGCGCCAGCAGCCCCGAGGGGGTAGGAAACACTGAAGCTTTCTTT
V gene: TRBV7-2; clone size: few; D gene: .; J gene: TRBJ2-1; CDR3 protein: CASSLLVLVRNEQFF; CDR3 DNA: TGTGCCAGCAGCTTATTAGTCCTGGTGCGTAATGAGCAGTTCTTC
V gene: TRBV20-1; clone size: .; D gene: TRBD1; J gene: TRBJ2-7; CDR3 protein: CSAQDRGSYNEQYF; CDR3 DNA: TGCAGTGCTCAGGACAGGGGTAGCTACAATGAGCAGTACTTC
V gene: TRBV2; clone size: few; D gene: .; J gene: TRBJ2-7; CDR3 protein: CASTGYEQYF; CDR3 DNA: TGTGCCAGCACAGGCTACGAGCAGTACTTC
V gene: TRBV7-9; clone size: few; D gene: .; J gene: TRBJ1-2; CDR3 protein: CASSFNGQIYGYTF; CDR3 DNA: TGTGCCAGCAGCTTTAACGGGCAGATATATGGCTACACCTTC
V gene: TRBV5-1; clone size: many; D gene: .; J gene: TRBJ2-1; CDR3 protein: CASSLTGSLGANNEQFF; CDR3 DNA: TGCGCCAGCAGCTTGACGGGGTCCCTTGGGGCTAACAATGAGCAGTTCTTC
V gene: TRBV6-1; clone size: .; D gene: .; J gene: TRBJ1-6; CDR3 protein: CASSNSRGLFNSPLHF; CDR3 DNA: TGTGCCAGCAGCAATTCCCGGGGCCTCTTTAATTCACCCCTCCACTTT
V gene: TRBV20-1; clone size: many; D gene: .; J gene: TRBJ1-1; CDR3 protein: CSARRTQAFF; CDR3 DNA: TGCAGTGCCAGACGGACCCAAGCTTTCTTT